This passage covers 6 T cell receptor beta chains from one sample sequenced in a study of cytomegalovirus exposure and HLA in healthy donors. Method: immunoSEQ multiplex PCR; TCRdb's copy keeps in-frame clones and lacks some. The data hold roughly 120,000 clones, with around 85% observed a single time. Sequencing was carried out using PBMCs. Receptors were obtained from a woman aged 30 to 39 in good health and CMV-seronegative.

The rearrangement uses TRBV28 and TRBJ2-3; tentative D call: TRBD1 (6 bases). V lost 5 bases, J lost 2 bases, and 8 bases lay in between. The CDR3 spans 13 residues. Germline V gene lookup returns CDR1 MDHEN and CDR2 SYDVKM. CDR3 loop: CASSGQFTDTQYF. The CDR3, as DNA: TGTGCCAGCAGTGGACAGTTCACAGATACGCAGTATTTT.

This chain joins TRBV18 and TRBJ1-2; 7 nucleotides match TRBD1. Losses at the gene ends were 5 bases for V and 7 bases for J; bases not matched to a gene: 7. There are 13 residues in the CDR3. Germline-derived CDR1 and CDR2 are KGHSH and LQKENI. The CDR3 coding sequence is TGTGCCAGCTCAAGCGGACAGGTCTCTGGCTACACCTTC. Translating it yields CASSSGQVSGYTF.

The chain combines TRBV5-1 with TRBJ2-3, with D uncertain. Trimming took 3 bases from V and 3 from J, leaving 14 bases between them. CDR3 length: 15 amino acids. The germline V gene has CDR1 SGHRS and CDR2 YFSETQ. CDR3 in DNA: TGCGCCAGCAGCTCGATCGGAGACCAGACAGATACGCAGTATTTT. This translates into CASSSIGDQTDTQYF.

The J gene is TRBJ1-2, the V gene TRBV7-8; D gene uncertain. Germline CDR1 SGHVS, CDR2 FQNEAQ. This CDR3 has 14 amino acids. Deletions cut 0 bases from V and 4 bases from J, with 9 bases between. The CDR3: CASSLARSLYGYTF. The DNA of the CDR3 is TGTGCCAGCAGCTTAGCGCGGAGCCTCTATGGCTACACCTTC.

The V call is TRBV19, the J call TRBJ2-7, with 12 bases fitting TRBD1. J was trimmed by 1 base and V by 5 bases; bases with no gene match: 9. Germline lookup yields CDR1 LNHDA and CDR2 SQIVND (reference sequence). The CDR3 contains 17 residues. The CDR3 protein is CASSAGTGGVRSYEQYF. DNA of the CDR3: TGTGCCAGTAGTGCGGGGACAGGGGGCGTAAGGTCCTACGAGCAGTACTTC.

This clone was picked up a small number of times. The gene calls are TRBV14 and TRBJ1-2; D is unclear. The V end lost 0 bases, the J end lost 4 bases, and 18 bases lay between the germline ends. CDR3 length: 17 residues. Germline values: CDR1 SGHDN, CDR2 FVKESK. The CDR3 region is CASSQDLPGSQLYGYTF. The CDR3 DNA is TGTGCCAGCAGCCAAGATCTGCCGGGGTCGCAGCTCTATGGCTACACCTTC. The whole variable domain, remainder taken from reference TRBV14 and TRBJ1-2, is EAGVTQFPSHSVIEKGQTVTLRCDPISGHDNLYWYRRVMGKEIKFLLHFVKESKQDESGMPNNRFLAERTGGTYSTLKVQPAELEDSGVYFCASSQDLPGSQLYGYTFGSGTRLTVV.